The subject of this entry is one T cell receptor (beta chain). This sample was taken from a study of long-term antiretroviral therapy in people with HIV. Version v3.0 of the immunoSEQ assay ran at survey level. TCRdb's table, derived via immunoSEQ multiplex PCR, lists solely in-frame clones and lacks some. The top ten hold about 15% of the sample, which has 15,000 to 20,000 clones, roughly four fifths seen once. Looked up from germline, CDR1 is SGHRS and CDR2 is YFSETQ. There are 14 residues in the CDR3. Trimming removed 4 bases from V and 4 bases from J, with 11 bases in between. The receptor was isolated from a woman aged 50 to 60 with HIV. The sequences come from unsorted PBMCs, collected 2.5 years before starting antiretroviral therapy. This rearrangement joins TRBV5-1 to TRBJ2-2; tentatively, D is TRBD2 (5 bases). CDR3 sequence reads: CASSTTEVTGELFF. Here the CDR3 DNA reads TGCGCCAGCAGCACGACGGAGGTCACCGGGGAGCTGTTTTTT. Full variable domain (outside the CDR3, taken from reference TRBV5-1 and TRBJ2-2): KAGVTQTPRYLIKTRGQQVTLSCSPISGHRSVSWYQQTPGQGLQFLFEYFSETQRNKGNFPGRFSGRQFSNSRSEMNVSTLELGDSALYLCASSTTEVTGELFFGEGSRLTVL.